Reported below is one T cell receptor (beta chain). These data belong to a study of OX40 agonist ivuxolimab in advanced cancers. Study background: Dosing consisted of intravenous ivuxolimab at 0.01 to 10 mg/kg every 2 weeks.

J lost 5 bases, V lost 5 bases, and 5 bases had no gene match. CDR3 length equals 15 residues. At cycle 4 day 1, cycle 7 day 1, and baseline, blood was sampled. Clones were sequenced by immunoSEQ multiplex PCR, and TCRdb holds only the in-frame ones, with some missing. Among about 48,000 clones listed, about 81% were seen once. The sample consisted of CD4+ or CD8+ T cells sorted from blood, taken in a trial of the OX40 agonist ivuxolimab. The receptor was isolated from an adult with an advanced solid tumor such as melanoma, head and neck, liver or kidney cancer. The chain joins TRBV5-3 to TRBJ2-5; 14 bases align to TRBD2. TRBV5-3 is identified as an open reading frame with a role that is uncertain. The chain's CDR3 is CARSQGLAGVETQYF. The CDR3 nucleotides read TGTGCCAGAAGTCAGGGACTAGCGGGAGTTGAGACCCAGTACTTC.